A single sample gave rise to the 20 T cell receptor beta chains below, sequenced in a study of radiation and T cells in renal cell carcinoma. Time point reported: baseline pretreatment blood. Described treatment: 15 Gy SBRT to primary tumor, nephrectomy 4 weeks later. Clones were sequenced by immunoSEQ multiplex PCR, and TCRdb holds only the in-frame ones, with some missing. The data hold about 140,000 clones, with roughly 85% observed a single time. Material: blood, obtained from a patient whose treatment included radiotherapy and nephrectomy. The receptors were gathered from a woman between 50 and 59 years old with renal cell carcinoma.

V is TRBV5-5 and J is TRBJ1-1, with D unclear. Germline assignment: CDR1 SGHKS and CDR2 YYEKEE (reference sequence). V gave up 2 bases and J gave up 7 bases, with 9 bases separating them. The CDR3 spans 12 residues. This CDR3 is CASSLSGYEAFF. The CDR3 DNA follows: TGTGCCAGCAGCTTATCGGGGTATGAAGCTTTCTTT.

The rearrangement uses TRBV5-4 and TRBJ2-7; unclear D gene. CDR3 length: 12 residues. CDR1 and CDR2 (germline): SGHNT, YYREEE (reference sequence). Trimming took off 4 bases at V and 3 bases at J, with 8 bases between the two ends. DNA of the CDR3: TGTGCCAGCAGCGCCTTTAGCTACGAGCAGTACTTC. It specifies CASSAFSYEQYF.

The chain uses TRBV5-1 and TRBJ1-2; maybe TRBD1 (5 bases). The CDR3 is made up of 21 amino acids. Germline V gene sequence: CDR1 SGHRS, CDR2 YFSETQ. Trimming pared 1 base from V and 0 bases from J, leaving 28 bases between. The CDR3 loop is CASSLRKEEDSGIGSNYGYTF. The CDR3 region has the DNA TGCGCCAGCAGCTTGAGGAAGGAGGAAGACTCAGGGATCGGTTCTAACTATGGCTACACCTTC.

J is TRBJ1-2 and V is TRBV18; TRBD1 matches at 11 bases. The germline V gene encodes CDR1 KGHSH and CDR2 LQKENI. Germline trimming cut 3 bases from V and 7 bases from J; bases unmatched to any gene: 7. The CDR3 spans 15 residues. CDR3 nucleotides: TGTGCCAGCTCACCGCCCGGACAGGGGGCATCTGGCTACACCTTC. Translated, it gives CASSPPGQGASGYTF.

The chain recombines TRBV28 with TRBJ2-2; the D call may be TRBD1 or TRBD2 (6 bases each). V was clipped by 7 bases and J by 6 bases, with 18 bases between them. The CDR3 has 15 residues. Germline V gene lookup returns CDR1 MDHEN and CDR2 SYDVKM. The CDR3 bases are TGTGCCAGCACCTCCGTCGGGGGCGGGGCCGGGGAGCTGTTTTTT. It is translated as CASTSVGGGAGELFF.

CDR3 coding DNA: TGTGCCAGCAGCTTCCCGCAGGGGTTCGTTCGAGGCTACACCTTC. Its translation is CASSFPQGFVRGYTF. The chain carries TRBV7-2 and TRBJ1-2; the D gene is possibly TRBD1 (6 bases). Trimming removed 3 bases from V and 8 bases from J, with 19 bases in between. The CDR3 totals 15 residues. The germline V gene has CDR1 SGHTA and CDR2 FQGNSA.

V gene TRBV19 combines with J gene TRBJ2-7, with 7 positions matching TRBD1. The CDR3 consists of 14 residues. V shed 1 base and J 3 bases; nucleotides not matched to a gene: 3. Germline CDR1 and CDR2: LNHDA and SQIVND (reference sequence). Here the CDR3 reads CASSIAGQIYEQYF. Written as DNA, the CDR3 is TGTGCCAGTAGTATAGCGGGACAGATCTACGAGCAGTACTTC. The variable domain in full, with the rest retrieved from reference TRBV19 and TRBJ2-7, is DGGITQSPKYLFRKEGQNVTLSCEQNLNHDAMYWYRQDPGQGLRLIYYSQIVNDFQKGDIAEGYSVSREKKESFPLTVTSAQKNPTAFYLCASSIAGQIYEQYFGPGTRLTVT.

The CDR3 reads CASSSEGGGYEQYF. The DNA of the CDR3 is TGTGCCAGCAGTTCCGAGGGGGGCGGATACGAGCAGTACTTC. The genes are TRBV2 and TRBJ2-7; tentatively, D is TRBD1 or TRBD2 (6 bases each). The CDR3 runs 14 residues. Per the germline V gene, CDR1 is SNHLY and CDR2 is FYNNEI. V was shortened by 5 bases and J by 4 bases, with 15 bases between the two germline ends.

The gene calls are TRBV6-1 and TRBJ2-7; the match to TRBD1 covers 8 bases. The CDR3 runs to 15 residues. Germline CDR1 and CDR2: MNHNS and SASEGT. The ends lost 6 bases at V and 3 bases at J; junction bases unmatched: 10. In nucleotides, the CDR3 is TGTGCCAGCAGCCCGAACCCGGACAGGGTCTACGAGCAGTACTTC. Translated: CASSPNPDRVYEQYF.

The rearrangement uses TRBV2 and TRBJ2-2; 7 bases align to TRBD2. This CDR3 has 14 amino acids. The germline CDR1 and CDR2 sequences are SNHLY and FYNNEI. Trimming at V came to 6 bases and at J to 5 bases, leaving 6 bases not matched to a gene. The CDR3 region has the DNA TGTGCCAGCAGCCGTATTAGCGGGACCGGGGAGCTGTTTTTT. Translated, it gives CASSRISGTGELFF. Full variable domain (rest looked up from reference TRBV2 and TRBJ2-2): EPEVTQTPSHQVTQMGQEVILRCVPISNHLYFYWYRQILGQKVEFLVSFYNNEISEKSEIFDDQFSVERPDGSNFTLKIRSTKLEDSAMYFCASSRISGTGELFFGEGSRLTVL.

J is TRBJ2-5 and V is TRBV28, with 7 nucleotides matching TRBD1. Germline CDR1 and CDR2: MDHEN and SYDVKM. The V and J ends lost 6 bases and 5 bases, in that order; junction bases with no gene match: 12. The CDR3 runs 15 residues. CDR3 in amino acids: CASRSTGVEGETQYF. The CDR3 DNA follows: TGTGCCAGCAGGTCTACAGGGGTCGAGGGCGAGACCCAGTACTTC.

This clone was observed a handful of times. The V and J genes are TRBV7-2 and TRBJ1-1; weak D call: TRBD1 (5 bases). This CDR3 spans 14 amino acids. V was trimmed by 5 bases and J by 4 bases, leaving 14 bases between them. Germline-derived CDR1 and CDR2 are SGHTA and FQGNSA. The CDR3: CASSPSTVITEAFF. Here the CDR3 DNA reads TGTGCCAGCAGCCCCTCGACAGTGATCACTGAAGCTTTCTTT.

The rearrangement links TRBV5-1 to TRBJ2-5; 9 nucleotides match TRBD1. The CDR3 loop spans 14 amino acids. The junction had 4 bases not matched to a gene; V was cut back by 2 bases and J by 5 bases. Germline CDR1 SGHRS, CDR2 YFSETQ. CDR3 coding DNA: TGCGCCAGCAGCTTACAGGGGGCAGGGGAGACCCAGTACTTC. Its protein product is CASSLQGAGETQYF.

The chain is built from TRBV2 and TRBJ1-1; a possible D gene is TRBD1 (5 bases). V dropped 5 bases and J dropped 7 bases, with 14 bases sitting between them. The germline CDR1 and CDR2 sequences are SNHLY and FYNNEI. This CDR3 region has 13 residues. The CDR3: CASSLEGFVEAFF. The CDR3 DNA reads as TGTGCCAGCAGTCTAGAGGGGTTTGTTGAAGCTTTCTTT.

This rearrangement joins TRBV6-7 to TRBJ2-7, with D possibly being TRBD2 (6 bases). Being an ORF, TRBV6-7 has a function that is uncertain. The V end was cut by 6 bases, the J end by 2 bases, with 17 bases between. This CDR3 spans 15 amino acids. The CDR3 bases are TGTGCCAGCAGGCCTACGGGGGAGAAGACCTACGAGCAGTACTTC. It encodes CASRPTGEKTYEQYF.

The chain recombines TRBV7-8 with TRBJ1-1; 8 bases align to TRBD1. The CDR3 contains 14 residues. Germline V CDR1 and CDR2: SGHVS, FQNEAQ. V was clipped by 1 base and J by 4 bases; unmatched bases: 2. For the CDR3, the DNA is TGTGCCAGCAGCTTAGGCCAGGGGGCCACTGAAGCTTTCTTT. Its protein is CASSLGQGATEAFF.

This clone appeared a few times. The DNA of the CDR3 is TGTGCCAGTAGTATCCTCGCCCGGGGGACGGGGGATGAAAAACTGTTTTTT. This translates into CASSILARGTGDEKLFF. The rearrangement links TRBV19 to TRBJ1-4; D is perhaps TRBD1 (5 bases). The length of the CDR3 is 17 residues. Germline V gene lookup returns CDR1 LNHDA and CDR2 SQIVND (reference sequence). Trimming left V 3 bases short and J 6 bases short, with 20 bases between. The entire variable domain, with the rest obtained from reference TRBV19 and TRBJ1-4, is as follows: DGGITQSPKYLFRKEGQNVTLSCEQNLNHDAMYWYRQDPGQGLRLIYYSQIVNDFQKGDIAEGYSVSREKKESFPLTVTSAQKNPTAFYLCASSILARGTGDEKLFFGSGTQLSVL.

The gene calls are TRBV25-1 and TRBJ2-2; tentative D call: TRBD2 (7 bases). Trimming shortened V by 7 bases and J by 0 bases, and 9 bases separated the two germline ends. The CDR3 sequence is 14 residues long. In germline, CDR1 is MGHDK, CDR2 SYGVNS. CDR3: CASKGGPNTGELFF. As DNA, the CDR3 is TGTGCCAGCAAGGGGGGGCCGAACACCGGGGAGCTGTTTTTT.

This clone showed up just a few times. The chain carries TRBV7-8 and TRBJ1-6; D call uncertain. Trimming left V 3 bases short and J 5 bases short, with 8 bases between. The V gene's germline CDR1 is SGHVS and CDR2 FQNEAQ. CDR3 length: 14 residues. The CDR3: CASSLEGDNSPLHF. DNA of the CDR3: TGTGCCAGCAGCTTGGAGGGAGATAATTCACCCCTCCACTTT.

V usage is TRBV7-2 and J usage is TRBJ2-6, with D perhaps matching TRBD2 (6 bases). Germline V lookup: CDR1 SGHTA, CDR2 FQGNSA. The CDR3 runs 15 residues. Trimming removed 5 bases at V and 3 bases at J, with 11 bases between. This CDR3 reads CASSPGLFGANVLTF. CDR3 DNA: TGTGCCAGCAGCCCGGGACTCTTTGGGGCCAACGTCCTGACTTTC. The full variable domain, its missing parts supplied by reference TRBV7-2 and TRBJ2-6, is GAGVSQSPSNKVTEKGKDVELRCDPISGHTALYWYRQSLGQGLEFLIYFQGNSAPDKSGLPSDRFSAERTGGSVSTLTIQRTQQEDSAVYLCASSPGLFGANVLTFGAGSRLTVL.